A selection of T cell receptor beta chains follows, all from one sample in a study of cytomegalovirus exposure and HLA in healthy donors. Repertoires were generated with immunoSEQ multiplex PCR, while TCRdb's copy carries only in-frame clones and drops some. The sample carries about 160,000 clones, roughly 73% recorded once. Input material: PBMCs. The source of these receptors is a woman in her twenties or thirties in good health and CMV-seronegative. Each CDR3 is given with its conserved first and last residue. A D gene is named only where the DNA matches it firmly.

j_call d_call v_call cdr3_length cdr3_aa
TRBJ2-5 NA TRBV7-7 15 CASSLAPGGQETQYF
TRBJ2-1 TRBD1 TRBV6-5 15 CASRAPGQGYNEQFF
TRBJ1-5 NA TRBV21-1 19 CASTSTFTRGRGRNQPQHF
TRBJ1-5 TRBD1 TRBV19 14 CASSMTGLNQPQHF
TRBJ1-1 TRBD1 TRBV5-1 14 CASSWGTGGAEAFF
TRBJ2-7 NA TRBV18 12 CASSPPLGEQYF
TRBJ1-5 TRBD1 TRBV2 15 CASSYGGTGYQPQHF
TRBJ1-2 NA TRBV5-8 14 CASSLGRRSHGYTF
TRBJ1-2 NA TRBV7-2 13 CASSFSDSYGYTF
TRBJ1-4 NA TRBV27 15 CASSLGGRGREKLFF
TRBJ2-5 NA TRBV5-1 13 CASAPVPLETQYF
TRBJ2-7 TRBD2 TRBV7-9 16 CSSSPARASGVNEQYF
TRBJ1-4 NA TRBV5-1 14 CASSGAVTNEKLFF
TRBJ1-2 NA TRBV5-1 15 CASSLAAEESYVYTF
TRBJ2-5 TRBD1 TRBV5-4 14 CASSPGQSMETQYF
TRBJ1-1 NA TRBV5-6 11 CASSFLTEAFF
TRBJ1-1 NA TRBV10-3 15 CAISLTGVLNTEAFF
TRBJ2-7 NA TRBV20-1 11 CSATESYEQYF
TRBJ2-5 NA TRBV7-9 17 CASSSGTLRGDQETQYF
TRBJ1-5 NA TRBV19 15 CASSHGGFRGQPQHF
TRBJ1-4 NA TRBV18 14 CASSPSQGWEKLFF
TRBJ2-3 TRBD2 TRBV30 14 CAWRGSGEGGTQYF
TRBJ2-1 TRBD2 TRBV30 15 CAWSKGLAGGLEQFF
TRBJ1-6 TRBD1 TRBV2 14 CASSGQGAGSPLHF
TRBJ2-4 TRBD1 TRBV29-1 17 CSALDPGQGVWENIQYF
TRBJ1-6 TRBD1 TRBV11-2 15 CASSPGQGANSPLHF
TRBJ1-2 NA TRBV5-4 14 CASSLAGFPDGYTF
TRBJ1-2 NA TRBV6-1 11 CASMKGAGYTF
TRBJ1-2 TRBD1 TRBV18 15 CASSLDRGSFGLNTF
TRBJ2-2 NA TRBV28 17 CASSVGGPGRSTGELFF
TRBJ1-1 TRBD1 TRBV19 15 CASTLGQPLNTEAFF
TRBJ2-7 TRBD1 TRBV10-3 14 CAITTDRGVYEQYF
TRBJ1-1 TRBD1 TRBV30 13 CAWSGTGATEAFF
TRBJ2-3 NA TRBV11-2 17 CASRYRGGDASTDTQYF
TRBJ2-3 TRBD2 TRBV27 16 CASSSLAGRDTDTQYF
TRBJ1-2 NA TRBV13 16 CASSLGQGGPNYGYTF
TRBJ2-5 NA TRBV5-4 14 CASSGGGSQETQYF
TRBJ2-5 TRBD2 TRBV11-2 15 CASSLSRGGGETQYF
TRBJ2-7 NA TRBV9 15 CASSVAGGATYEQYF
TRBJ1-2 TRBD1 TRBV6-1 19 CASSGRKTGGLTSNYGYTF
TRBJ1-2 NA TRBV5-1 13 CASSLEGDYGYTF
TRBJ2-5 NA TRBV15 16 CATSRGLQGRGETQYF
TRBJ1-2 NA TRBV10-3 14 CAISEAGRSYGYTF
TRBJ1-2 NA TRBV14 15 CASSPRHSFNYGYTF
TRBJ2-5 TRBD2 TRBV7-2 18 CASRKTSGGVGRQETQYF
TRBJ2-6 NA TRBV5-1 13 CASSSLWANVLTF
TRBJ2-7 TRBD1 TRBV7-2 15 CASSSPDRGVYEQYF
TRBJ2-7 TRBD1 TRBV28 12 CASIGQGYEQYF
TRBJ1-6 TRBD1 TRBV6-1 13 CASRRDRNSPLHF